Listed here is a single TCR beta chain. What it recognizes is unknown. This sample is part of a study of CD8 T cells in ankylosing spondylitis. By quantitative 5'-RACE with molecular barcodes, the TCR beta libraries were made. TCRdb redid the calling of the 5' RACE reads with MiXCR, one entry per CDR3 protein. This sample has hundreds of thousands of distinct CDR3 sequences, with around 11% found just once. Study-level results: Reactive arthritis synovial fluid and blood were previously reported to contain some motif variants. Researchers reportedly found disease-linked clones significantly enriched in matched ankylosing spondylitis synovial fluid. Researchers report that disease-linked clones proved CD8+ and relatively rare in peripheral blood. Characteristic of ankylosing spondylitis blood, it appeared, was a TCR beta motif comprising about 8 highly homologous variants.

The sequence was collected from a male donor with ankylosing spondylitis. Sequencing input: blood, either unsorted or a sorted T cell fraction (not recorded which).

CDR3 residues: CASSLQAGRTDTQYF. CDR3 DNA: TGTGCCAGCAGCTTACAAGCGGGGCGCACAGATACGCAGTATTTT. V is TRBV7-3 and J is TRBJ2-3; 7 nucleotides agree with TRBD2. The V gene's germline CDR1 is SGHTA and CDR2 FQGTGA. The CDR3 contains 15 residues. J lost 1 base, V lost 2 bases, and 3 bases had no gene match.